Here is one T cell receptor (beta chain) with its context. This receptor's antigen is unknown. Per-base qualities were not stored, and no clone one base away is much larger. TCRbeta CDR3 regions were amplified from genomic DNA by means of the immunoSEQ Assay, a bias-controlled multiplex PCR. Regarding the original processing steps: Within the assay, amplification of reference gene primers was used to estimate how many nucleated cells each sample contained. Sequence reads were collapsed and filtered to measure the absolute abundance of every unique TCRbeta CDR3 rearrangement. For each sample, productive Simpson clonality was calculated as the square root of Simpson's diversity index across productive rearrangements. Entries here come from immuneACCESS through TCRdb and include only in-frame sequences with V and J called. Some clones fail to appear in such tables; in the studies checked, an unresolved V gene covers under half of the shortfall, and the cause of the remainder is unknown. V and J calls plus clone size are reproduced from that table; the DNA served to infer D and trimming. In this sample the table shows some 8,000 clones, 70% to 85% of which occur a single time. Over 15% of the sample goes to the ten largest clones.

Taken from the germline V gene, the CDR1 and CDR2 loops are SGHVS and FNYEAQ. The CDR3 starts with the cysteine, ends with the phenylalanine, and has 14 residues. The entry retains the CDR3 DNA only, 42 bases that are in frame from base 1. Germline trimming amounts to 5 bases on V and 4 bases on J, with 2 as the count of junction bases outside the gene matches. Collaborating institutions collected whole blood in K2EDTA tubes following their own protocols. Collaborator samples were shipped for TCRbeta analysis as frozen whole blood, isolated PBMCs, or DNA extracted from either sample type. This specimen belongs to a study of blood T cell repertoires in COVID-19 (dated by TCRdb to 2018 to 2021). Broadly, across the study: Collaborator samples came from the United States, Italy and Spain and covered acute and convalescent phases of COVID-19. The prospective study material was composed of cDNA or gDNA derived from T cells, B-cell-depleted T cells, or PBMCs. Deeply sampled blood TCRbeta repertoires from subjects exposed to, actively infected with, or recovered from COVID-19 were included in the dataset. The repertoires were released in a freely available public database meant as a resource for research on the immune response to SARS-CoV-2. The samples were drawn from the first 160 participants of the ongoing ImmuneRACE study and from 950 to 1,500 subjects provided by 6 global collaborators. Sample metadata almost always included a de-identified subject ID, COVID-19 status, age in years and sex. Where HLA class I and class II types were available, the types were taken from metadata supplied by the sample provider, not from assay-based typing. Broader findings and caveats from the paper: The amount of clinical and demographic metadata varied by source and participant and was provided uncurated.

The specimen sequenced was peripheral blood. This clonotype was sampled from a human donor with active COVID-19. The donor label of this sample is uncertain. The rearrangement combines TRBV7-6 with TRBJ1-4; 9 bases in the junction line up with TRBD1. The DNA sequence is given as TGTGCCAGCAGCCGGACAGGGGTTAATGAAAAACTGTTTTTT. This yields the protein CASSRTGVNEKLFF. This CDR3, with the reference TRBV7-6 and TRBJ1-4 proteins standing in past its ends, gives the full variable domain GAGVSQSPRYKVTKRGQDVALRCDPISGHVSLYWYRQALGQGPEFLTYFNYEAQQDKSGLPNDRFSAERPEGSISTLTIQRTEQRDSAMYRCASSRTGVNEKLFFGSGTQLSVL.